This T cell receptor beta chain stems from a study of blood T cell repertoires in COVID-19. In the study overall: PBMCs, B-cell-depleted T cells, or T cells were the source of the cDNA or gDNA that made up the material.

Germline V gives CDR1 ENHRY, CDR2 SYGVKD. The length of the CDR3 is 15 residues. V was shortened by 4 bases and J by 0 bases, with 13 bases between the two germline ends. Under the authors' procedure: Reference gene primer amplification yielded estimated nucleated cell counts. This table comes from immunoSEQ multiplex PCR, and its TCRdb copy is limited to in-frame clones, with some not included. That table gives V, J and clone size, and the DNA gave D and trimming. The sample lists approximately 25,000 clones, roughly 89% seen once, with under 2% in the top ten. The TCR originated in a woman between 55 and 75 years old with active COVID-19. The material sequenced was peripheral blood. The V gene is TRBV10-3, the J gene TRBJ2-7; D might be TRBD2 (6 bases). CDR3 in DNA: TGTGCCATCAGTGGGGCGGGAACGTCCTCCTACGAGCAGTACTTC. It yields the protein CAISGAGTSSYEQYF.